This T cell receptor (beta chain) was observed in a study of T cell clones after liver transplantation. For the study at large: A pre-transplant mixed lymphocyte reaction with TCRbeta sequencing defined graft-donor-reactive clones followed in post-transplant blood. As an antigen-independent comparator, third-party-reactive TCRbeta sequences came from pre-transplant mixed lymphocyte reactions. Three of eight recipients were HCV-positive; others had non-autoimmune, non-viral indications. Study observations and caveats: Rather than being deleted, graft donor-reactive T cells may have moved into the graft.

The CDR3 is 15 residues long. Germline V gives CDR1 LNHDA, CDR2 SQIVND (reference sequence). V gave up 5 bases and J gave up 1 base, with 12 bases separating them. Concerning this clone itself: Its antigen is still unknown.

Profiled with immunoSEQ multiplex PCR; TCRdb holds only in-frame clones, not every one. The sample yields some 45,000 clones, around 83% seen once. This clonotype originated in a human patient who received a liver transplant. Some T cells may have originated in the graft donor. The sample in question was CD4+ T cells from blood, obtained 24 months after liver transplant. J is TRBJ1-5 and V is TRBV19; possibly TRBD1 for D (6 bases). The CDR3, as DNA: TGTGCCAGTAGTCAAGGACAGACGAGCAATCAGCCCCAGCATTTT. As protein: CASSQGQTSNQPQHF. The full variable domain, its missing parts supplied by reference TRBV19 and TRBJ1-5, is DGGITQSPKYLFRKEGQNVTLSCEQNLNHDAMYWYRQDPGQGLRLIYYSQIVNDFQKGDIAEGYSVSREKKESFPLTVTSAQKNPTAFYLCASSQGQTSNQPQHFGDGTRLSIL.